This T cell receptor (beta chain) appears in the sequencing data of a study of early stage breast cancer tumors. Study background: Among some 12 ER+/PR+/HER2- tumors, eight were ductal, four lobular. General study points: Unsorted bulk genomic DNA sequencing lacked pairing and functional marker data. Blood repertoires resembled normal breast more than tumor.

Details on this clone: Its antigen is as yet unknown.

Each sample had two DNA replicates, 0.5 ug blood or around 1.5 ug tissue. The repertoire was sequenced with immunoSEQ multiplex PCR; TCRdb's copy has only in-frame clones and lacks some. The data show about 28,000 clones, with roughly four fifths seen just once and about 4.5% held by the top ten. The CDR3 consists of 15 residues. The V gene end was trimmed by 5 bases and the J gene end by 0 bases; junction bases not matched to a gene: 4. CDR1 and CDR2 (germline): SGHVS, FNYEAQ. The clonotype originates from a person aged 40-50 years with breast cancer. What was sequenced was blood. The chain employs TRBV7-6 and TRBJ2-1; TRBD2 matches 7 bases. CDR3 DNA: TGTGCCAGCAGCCCCCGGACTAGCTCCTACAATGAGCAGTTCTTC. Amino acid sequence: CASSPRTSSYNEQFF.